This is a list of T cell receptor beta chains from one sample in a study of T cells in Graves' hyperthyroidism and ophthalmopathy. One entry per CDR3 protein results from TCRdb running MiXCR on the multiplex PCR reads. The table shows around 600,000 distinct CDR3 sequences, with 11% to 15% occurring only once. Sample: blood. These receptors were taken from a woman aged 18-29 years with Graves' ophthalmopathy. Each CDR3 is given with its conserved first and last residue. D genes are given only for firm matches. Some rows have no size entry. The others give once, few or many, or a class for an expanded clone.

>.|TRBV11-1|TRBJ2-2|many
TGTGCCAGCAGCTTAAGGGCAGGGGCTTCCACCGGGGAGCTGTTTTTT
CASSLRAGASTGELFF
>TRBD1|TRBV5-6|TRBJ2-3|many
TGTGCCAGCAGCTTCCGACAGGGGAGCACAGATACGCAGTATTTT
CASSFRQGSTDTQYF
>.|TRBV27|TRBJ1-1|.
TGTGCCAGCAGTCATGGTTTTTGGACTGAAGCTTTCTTT
CASSHGFWTEAFF
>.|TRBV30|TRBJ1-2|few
TGTGCCTGGAGTGTACTGTCGGGGGTAGGCTATGGCTACACCTTC
CAWSVLSGVGYGYTF
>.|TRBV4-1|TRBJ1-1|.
TGCGCCAGCAGCCAGGCAGCGGGGGCTGGCACTGAAGCTTTCTTT
CASSQAAGAGTEAFF
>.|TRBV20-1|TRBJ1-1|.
TGCAGTGCTTCCCGCGGAGGGAGGGACACTGAAGCTTTCTTT
CSASRGGRDTEAFF
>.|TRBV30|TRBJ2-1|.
TGTGCCTGGATGGGGTGGTCCAACAATGAGCAGTTCTTC
CAWMGWSNNEQFF
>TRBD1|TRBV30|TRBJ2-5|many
TGTGCCTGGAGTGCGGGACAGCTGTACCAAGAGACCCAGTACTTC
CAWSAGQLYQETQYF
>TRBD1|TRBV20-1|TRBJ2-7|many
TGCAGTGCTAGAGTTGGACAGGACCAAGGGGAGCAGTACTTC
CSARVGQDQGEQYF
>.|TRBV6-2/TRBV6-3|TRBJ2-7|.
TGTGCCAGCAATTTTCAGGGCCTAGGCTACGAGCAGTACTTC
CASNFQGLGYEQYF
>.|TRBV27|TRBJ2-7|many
TGTGCCAGCTGCATTCGGGACGGCCCCTCCTACGAGCAGTACTTC
CASCIRDGPSYEQYF
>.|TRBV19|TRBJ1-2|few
TGTGCCAGTAGAACTACCGGGACTTATGGCTACACCTTC
CASRTTGTYGYTF
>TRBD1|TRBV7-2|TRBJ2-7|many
TGTGCCAGCAGCTTCATGGGGACAGGGTCCTACGAGCAGTACTTC
CASSFMGTGSYEQYF
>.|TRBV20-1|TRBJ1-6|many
TGCAGTGCTAGAGCGAGGGGCTCCTATAATTCACCCCTCCACTTT
CSARARGSYNSPLHF
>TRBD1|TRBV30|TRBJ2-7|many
TGTGCCTGGAGTATCCGACAGGGCGACGAGCAGTACTTC
CAWSIRQGDEQYF
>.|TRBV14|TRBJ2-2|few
TGTGCCAGCAGCCAAGACGAGGGGGGCCCGAACACCGGGGAGCTGTTTTTT
CASSQDEGGPNTGELFF
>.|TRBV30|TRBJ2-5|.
TGTGCCTGGACAACCGGCCCCGGGCGGGGAGAGACCCAGTACTTC
CAWTTGPGRGETQYF